This T cell receptor beta chain was recorded in a study of blood T cell repertoires in COVID-19 (dated by TCRdb to 2019 to 2021). Study-wide context: Samples from collaborators originated in the United States, Italy and Spain and spanned both the acute and convalescent phases of COVID-19. The material from the prospective study consisted of cDNA or gDNA derived from T cells, B-cell-depleted T cells, or PBMCs. Subjects who had been exposed to COVID-19, were actively infected with it, or had recovered from it provided the deeply sampled blood TCRbeta repertoires that made up the dataset. The repertoires were released in a freely available public database meant as a resource for research on the immune response to SARS-CoV-2. Samples came from the ongoing ImmuneRACE study (first 160 participants) plus 1,254 subjects from 6 global collaborators. A de-identified subject ID, COVID-19 status, age in years and sex were almost always included in the sample metadata. HLA class I and class II types, where available, came from metadata supplied by the sample provider rather than from assay-based typing. Results the study describes overall, beyond this receptor: Clinical and demographic metadata were provided uncurated, with the amount varying by source and participant.

As regards this clone: Its antigen is still unknown. Qualities for individual bases were not recorded, and no much larger clone is one base off.

TCRbeta CDR3 regions were amplified from genomic DNA using the immunoSEQ Assay, a bias-controlled multiplex PCR. The study's processing was this. The number of nucleated cells in each sample was estimated from the amplification of reference gene primers within the assay. Sequence reads were collapsed and filtered to measure the absolute abundance of every unique TCRbeta CDR3 rearrangement. For each sample, productive Simpson clonality was calculated by taking the square root of Simpson's diversity index across productive rearrangements. The table was pulled from immuneACCESS by TCRdb, which kept in-frame rearrangements only. Such tables lose some clones; where checked, under half of the loss comes from unresolved V genes, and the rest has no known cause. The V and J calls and clone size come from that table; D and trimming were worked out from the DNA. The sample records 110,000 to 150,000 clones, roughly 80% of which are singletons. The ten top clones hold 1.5% to 2% of the sample.

The CDR3 numbers 13 residues from cysteine through phenylalanine. Just CDR3 DNA is preserved here, 39 bases in frame from base 1. Based on the germline V gene (reference sequence), the CDR1 and CDR2 sequences are MNHEY and SMNVEV. V is trimmed back by 5 bases and J by 5 bases, and the junction contains 6 bases that no gene match accounts for. Participants in the prospective study were enrolled through a virtual design, were aged 18 to 89 years, and lived in fewer than 30 United States geographic areas. To assign participants to cohorts, the prospective study relied on clinical history that participants themselves reported in a screening survey and a study questionnaire. Exposed participants were defined as having been in contact with someone with a PCR-confirmed or clinician-diagnosed COVID-19 case within 2 weeks of study entry. Each participant in the prospective study had whole blood, serum and a nasopharyngeal or oropharyngeal swab collected by mobile phlebotomists. Over a 2-month period, participants in the prospective study had the option of providing additional blood draws and questionnaires. Before DNA extraction, blood samples from the prospective study were shipped at room temperature or frozen.

The rearrangement combines TRBV27 with TRBJ2-7; 7 nucleotides in the junction match TRBD1. The TCR sequence derives from a woman between 18 and 29 years old who had been exposed to COVID-19. The sequencing sample was made of PBMCs or T cells enriched from blood (not recorded which). The nucleotide sequence reads as follows: TGTGCCAGCAGTCCGGGACAGAACCACGAGCAGTACTTC. It translates to CASSPGQNHEQYF.